This is a list of T cell receptor beta chains from one sample in a study of control samples from healthy donors and cancer patients. The method was immunoSEQ multiplex PCR; TCRdb's version includes in-frame clones alone and lacks a portion of them. The sample lists about 63,000 clones; approximately 87% were seen once. Specimen: PBMCs. Receptors originate from a woman aged 60-75 years with lung cancer. Each CDR3 is given with its conserved first and last residue. D genes are given only for firm matches. The size of a clone is reported for some rows only, either as once, few or many, or as a class for expanded clones.

size | J | D | V | CDR3 | DNA
- | TRBJ1-4 | - | TRBV30 | CAWSGGEMKKLFF | TGTGCCTGGAGTGGAGGTGAAATGAAAAAACTGTTTTTT
once | TRBJ1-5 | - | TRBV2 | CASSDRNSNQPQHF | TGTGCCAGCAGTGACAGGAATAGCAATCAGCCCCAGCATTTT
- | TRBJ2-2 | - | TRBV19 | CASSRVAGNTGELFF | TGTGCCAGTAGTAGGGTTGCAGGGAACACCGGGGAGCTGTTTTTT
- | TRBJ2-1 | - | TRBV18 | CASSPGWGNYNEQFF | TGTGCCAGCTCACCAGGGTGGGGTAACTACAATGAGCAGTTCTTC
once | TRBJ2-3 | TRBD2 | TRBV29-1 | CSAHGSLAGGAQYF | TGCAGCGCCCATGGGAGTCTAGCGGGAGGTGCGCAGTATTTT
- | TRBJ1-2 | - | TRBV6-1 | CASSKARQDGADGYTF | TGTGCCAGCAGTAAAGCCAGACAGGACGGGGCGGACGGCTACACCTTC
- | TRBJ2-7 | TRBD1 | TRBV5-5 | CASSLQGFSEQYF | TGTGCCAGCAGCTTACAGGGGTTTTCCGAGCAGTACTTC
once | TRBJ1-2 | - | TRBV3-1/TRBV3-2 | CASSQRGQELYGYTF | TGTGCCAGCAGCCAACGGGGACAAGAGCTGTATGGCTACACCTTC
- | TRBJ1-6 | - | TRBV28 | CASSLASVSYNSPLHF | TGTGCCAGCAGTTTAGCAAGCGTCTCCTATAATTCACCCCTCCACTTT
- | TRBJ2-5 | TRBD2 | TRBV5-1 | CASSRGTSGTETQYF | TGCGCCAGCAGCAGGGGGACTAGCGGGACTGAGACCCAGTACTTC
- | TRBJ2-7 | - | TRBV4-2 | CASSQAEPYEQYF | TGTGCCAGCAGCCAAGCGGAACCCTACGAGCAGTACTTC
- | TRBJ2-5 | - | TRBV2 | CASSEGVWEKGQETQYF | TGTGCCAGCAGTGAGGGGGTTTGGGAGAAGGGACAAGAGACCCAGTACTTC
once | TRBJ1-1 | - | TRBV29-1 | CSVVGGTEAFF | TGCAGCGTTGTAGGTGGCACTGAAGCTTTCTTT
- | TRBJ1-4 | TRBD1 | TRBV28 | CASSALQGAGEKLFF | TGTGCCAGCAGTGCCCTACAGGGGGCTGGGGAAAAACTGTTTTTT
- | TRBJ2-3 | TRBD2 | TRBV2 | CASSPGTSWADTQYF | TGTGCCAGCAGTCCCGGGACTAGCTGGGCAGATACGCAGTATTTT
once | TRBJ2-4 | TRBD1 | TRBV28 | CASNKGQRNIQYF | TGTGCCAGCAATAAGGGACAGCGAAACATTCAGTACTTC
- | TRBJ2-7 | - | TRBV5-5 | CASSLAGRSVDEQYF | TGTGCCAGCAGCTTGGCGGGACGCTCGGTGGACGAGCAGTACTTC
- | TRBJ2-2 | TRBD2 | TRBV18 | CASSPPSTGRAGELFF | TGTGCCAGCTCACCACCGTCTACGGGGAGGGCCGGGGAGCTGTTTTTT
- | TRBJ1-3 | - | TRBV4-1 | CASSQEPLNSGNTIYF | TGCGCCAGCAGCCAAGAACCCCTGAATTCTGGAAACACCATATATTTT
once | TRBJ1-2 | TRBD1 | TRBV5-6 | CASSLRIGRQGFGYTF | TGTGCCAGCAGCTTGAGGATCGGGAGACAGGGATTCGGCTACACCTTC
- | TRBJ2-5 | - | TRBV5-6 | CASSTGGLVGETQYF | TGTGCCAGCAGCACCGGCGGGCTAGTTGGGGAGACCCAGTACTTC
- | TRBJ2-7 | - | TRBV29-1 | CSVGASSYEQYF | TGCAGCGTCGGGGCAAGTTCCTACGAGCAGTACTTC
- | TRBJ2-3 | TRBD1 | TRBV4-1 | CASSFDGTGTDTQYF | TGCGCCAGCAGCTTTGACGGGACAGGCACAGATACGCAGTATTTT
- | TRBJ2-7 | TRBD2 | TRBV19 | CASSNQAGGIYEQYF | TGTGCCAGTAGTAACCAAGCGGGAGGGATCTACGAGCAGTACTTC
- | TRBJ1-1 | TRBD1 | TRBV28 | CASSPSDRGNAEAFF | TGTGCCAGCAGTCCCTCGGACAGGGGGAACGCTGAAGCTTTCTTT